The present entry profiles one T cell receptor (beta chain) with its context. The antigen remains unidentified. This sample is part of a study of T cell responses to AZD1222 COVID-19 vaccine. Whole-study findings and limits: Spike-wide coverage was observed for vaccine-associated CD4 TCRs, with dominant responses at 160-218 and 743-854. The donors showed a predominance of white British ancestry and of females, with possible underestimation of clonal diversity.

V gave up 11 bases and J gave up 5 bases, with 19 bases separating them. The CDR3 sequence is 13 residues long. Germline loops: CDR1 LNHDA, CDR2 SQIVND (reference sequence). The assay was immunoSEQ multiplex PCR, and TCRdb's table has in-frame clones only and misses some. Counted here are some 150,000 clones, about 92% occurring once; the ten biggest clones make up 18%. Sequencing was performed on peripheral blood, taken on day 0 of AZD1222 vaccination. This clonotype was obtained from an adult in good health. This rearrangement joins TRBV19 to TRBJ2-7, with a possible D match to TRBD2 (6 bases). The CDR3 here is CACSGTPGNEQYF. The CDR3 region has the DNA TGTGCCTGCTCCGGGACTCCCGGAAACGAGCAGTACTTC.